The 19 T cell receptor beta chains reported below all come from one sample, sequenced in a study of shared clonotypes between healthy human individuals. Libraries were prepared by immunoSEQ multiplex PCR; TCRdb keeps only in-frame clonotypes and omits some of them. This repertoire shows 800,000 to 950,000 clones, around 96% found once; its top ten account for over 0.2%. Terminally differentiated effector memory CD45RA+ cells were excluded from the naive CD8 cells, which were CD45RO-negative and positively selected for CCR7. Specimen: naive CD8+ T cells sorted from blood. The receptors here all came from a man aged 25-45 years in good health.

This clone has just one count. The chain recombines TRBV5-6 with TRBJ2-7, with D possibly being TRBD1 or TRBD2 (5 bases each). The CDR3 runs to 15 residues. CDR1 SGHDT and CDR2 YYEEEE come from the germline V gene. V lost 1 base and J 2 bases, leaving 13 bases between the germline ends. CDR3 coding DNA: TGTGCCAGCAGCTTGAGTGGGGGTCGCCCCTACGAGCAGTACTTC. Protein sequence: CASSLSGGRPYEQYF.

The chain links TRBV7-9 to TRBJ2-3; the D gene is possibly TRBD1 (6 bases). The length of the CDR3 is 14 residues. The germline V and J ends were trimmed by 5 bases and 4 bases, with 13 bases remaining between them. Germline V lookup: CDR1 SEHNR, CDR2 FQNEAQ (reference sequence). CDR3 nucleotide sequence: TGTGCCAGCAGCCCTTGGACAGATGCAGATACGCAGTATTTT. It specifies CASSPWTDADTQYF.

The chain joins TRBV7-9 to TRBJ2-1, with unresolved D. Trimming left V 1 base short and J 8 bases short, with 6 bases between. Germline values: CDR1 SEHNR, CDR2 FQNEAQ (reference sequence). The CDR3 has 12 amino acids. CDR3 sequence: CASSLEGHEQFF. Written as DNA, the CDR3 is TGTGCCAGCAGCTTAGAGGGTCATGAGCAGTTCTTC.

The CDR3 coding sequence is TGTGCCAGCAGTTACTCGCCCACGGGGCGGGACGAGCAGTACTTC. This translates into CASSYSPTGRDEQYF. V usage is TRBV6-5 and J usage is TRBJ2-7; the D gene could be TRBD1 or TRBD2 (5 bases each). Per germline, CDR1 MNHEY and CDR2 SVGAGI. The CDR3 extends over 15 amino acids. Trimming took 0 bases from V and 5 from J, leaving 14 bases between them.

The V call is TRBV13, the J call TRBJ2-3; unclear D gene. Between the trimmed V and J ends, which lost 3 bases and 2 bases, there was a span of 12 bases. The length of the CDR3 is 15 residues. Germline CDR1 is PRHDT and CDR2 is FYEKMQ (reference sequence). The CDR3 here is CASSFALKSTDTQYF. CDR3 bases: TGTGCCAGCAGCTTTGCCCTAAAGTCCACAGATACGCAGTATTTT.

The gene calls are TRBV7-9 and TRBJ2-5; 12 positions agree with TRBD2. The trim removed 4 bases at V and 1 base at J, leaving 4 bases unmatched. The CDR3 consists of 16 residues. Per germline, CDR1 SEHNR and CDR2 FQNEAQ (reference sequence). CDR3 amino acids: CASSYRLAGAQETQYF. CDR3 nucleotides: TGTGCCAGCAGCTATCGACTAGCGGGGGCCCAAGAGACCCAGTACTTC.

The chain uses TRBV7-8 and TRBJ2-7, with D possibly being TRBD2 (6 bases). The V end was cut by 1 base, the J end by 2 bases, with 12 bases between. The CDR3 loop spans 15 amino acids. CDR1 is SGHVS, CDR2 FQNEAQ, per germline. Here the CDR3 reads CASSLGGGVTYEQYF. CDR3 bases: TGTGCCAGCAGCTTAGGAGGCGGGGTAACCTACGAGCAGTACTTC.

The chain employs TRBV7-9 and TRBJ2-1, with 8 bases that match TRBD2. J lost 1 base, V lost 1 base, and 3 bases had no gene match. This CDR3 has 16 residues. CDR1 and CDR2 from the germline V gene are SEHNR and FQNEAQ (reference sequence). The CDR3 sequence is CASSLGVAGSYNEQFF. CDR3 DNA: TGTGCCAGCAGCTTAGGGGTAGCGGGATCCTACAATGAGCAGTTCTTC. Based on the CDR3 plus reference TRBV7-9 and TRBJ2-1, the full variable domain is DTGVSQNPRHKITKRGQNVTFRCDPISEHNRLYWYRQTLGQGPEFLTYFQNEAQLEKSRLLSDRFSAERPKGSFSTLEIQRTEQGDSAMYLCASSLGVAGSYNEQFFGPGTRLTVL.

The chain uses TRBV27 and TRBJ2-3; D is unclear. Germline V gives CDR1 MNHEY, CDR2 SMNVEV (reference sequence). The CDR3 consists of 15 residues. Trimming removed 7 bases at V and 2 bases at J, with 16 bases between. CDR3 loop: CASTPSWDITDTQYF. The CDR3 nucleotides are TGTGCCAGCACTCCTAGTTGGGATATCACAGATACGCAGTATTTT.

The V call is TRBV5-1, the J call TRBJ1-3; the D gene is possibly TRBD1 (6 bases). Looked up from germline, CDR1 is SGHRS and CDR2 is YFSETQ. Trimming pared 0 bases from V and 4 bases from J, leaving 8 bases between. CDR3 length: 14 amino acids. CDR3 residues: CASSLAGVGNTIYF. CDR3 in DNA: TGCGCCAGCAGCTTGGCAGGGGTCGGAAACACCATATATTTT.

This chain uses TRBV7-3 with TRBJ2-1; the match to TRBD2 covers 7 bases. The V gene end was trimmed by 5 bases and the J gene end by 8 bases; junction bases not matched to a gene: 15. CDR3 length: 16 residues. The V gene's germline CDR1 is SGHTA and CDR2 FQGTGA. The CDR3 coding sequence is TGTGCCAGCAGCCTTTTCCCGAGCGGGATAGTGGATGAGCAGTTCTTC. This codes for CASSLFPSGIVDEQFF.

This clone was seen a single time. The CDR3 loop is CASSQGLAGGEQFF. The CDR3 DNA reads as TGTGCCAGCAGCCAGGGACTAGCGGGTGGTGAGCAGTTCTTC. This chain joins TRBV4-2 and TRBJ2-1; 12 nucleotides match TRBD2. V was clipped by 3 bases and J by 9 bases; unmatched bases: 3. Germline V gives CDR1 LGHNA, CDR2 YNFKEQ. The CDR3 spans 14 residues.

The rearrangement joins TRBV13 to TRBJ2-3, with no clear D. The V gene's germline CDR1 is PRHDT and CDR2 FYEKMQ (reference sequence). The V end was cut by 2 bases, the J end by 0 bases, with 6 bases between. The length of the CDR3 is 14 residues. The CDR3 is CASSLRSSTDTQYF. The CDR3 DNA reads as TGTGCCAGCAGCTTAAGGAGTAGCACAGATACGCAGTATTTT.

This chain links TRBV10-1 with TRBJ2-5, with 7 nucleotides matching TRBD2. The germline CDR1 and CDR2 sequences are WNHNN and SYGVQD (reference sequence). This CDR3 is 13 amino acids long. The V and J ends lost 6 bases and 3 bases, in that order; junction bases with no gene match: 4. CDR3: CASSPSGKETQYF. The CDR3 nucleotides are TGCGCCAGCAGCCCTAGCGGTAAAGAGACCCAGTACTTC.

V gene TRBV10-3 combines with J gene TRBJ1-3; the D gene is possibly TRBD1 (6 bases). Germline CDR1 is ENHRY and CDR2 is SYGVKD. The CDR3 length is 19 residues. V lost 5 bases and J 1 base, leaving 24 bases between the germline ends. The CDR3 nucleotides are TGTGCCATCAGTCCAAGGACCGGGACAACGGCTGATTCTGGAAACACCATATATTTT. Its protein is CAISPRTGTTADSGNTIYF.

The chain's CDR3 is CASSIAGTSSYEQYF. DNA for the CDR3: TGTGCCAGTAGTATCGCCGGGACTTCCTCCTACGAGCAGTACTTC. The J gene is TRBJ2-7, the V gene TRBV19, with D possibly matching TRBD2 (6 bases). CDR3 size: 15 residues. V shed 3 bases and J shed 0 bases, with 12 bases lying between them. The germline V gene has CDR1 LNHDA and CDR2 SQIVND (reference sequence).

On this clone itself: Mismatch with germline at one junction end may stem from a read error. V is TRBV9 and J is TRBJ1-2; no reliable D call. The V gene's germline CDR1 is SGDLS and CDR2 YYNGEE. The CDR3 runs 12 residues. The CDR3 DNA sequence: TGTGCCAGCAGCGTAGCGGGAGGACGGTCAATATTC. Protein product: CASSVAGGRSIF.

The rearrangement uses TRBV28 and TRBJ1-5; unclear D gene. Germline V gene sequence: CDR1 MDHEN, CDR2 SYDVKM. The CDR3 is made up of 14 amino acids. Between the trimmed V and J ends, which lost 3 bases and 5 bases, there was a span of 11 bases. In DNA form, the CDR3 reads TGTGCCAGCAGTTTTGGGTTTCGGTATCAGCCCCAGCATTTT. Translation gives CASSFGFRYQPQHF.

The chain combines TRBV19 with TRBJ1-1, with unresolved D. The V gene's germline CDR1 is LNHDA and CDR2 SQIVND (reference sequence). The CDR3 extends over 11 amino acids. V lost 10 bases and J lost 5, with 11 bases in between. The CDR3 nucleotides are TGTGCCACCCAATTTGGTACTGAAGCTTTCTTT. Encoded protein: CATQFGTEAFF. Full variable domain (outside the CDR3, taken from reference TRBV19 and TRBJ1-1): DGGITQSPKYLFRKEGQNVTLSCEQNLNHDAMYWYRQDPGQGLRLIYYSQIVNDFQKGDIAEGYSVSREKKESFPLTVTSAQKNPTAFYLCATQFGTEAFFGQGTRLTVV.